These T cell receptor beta chains were read from a single sample in a study of T-cell reconstitution after alpha-beta-depleted transplantation in children. TCRdb reprocessed the PCR reads with MiXCR, giving one entry per CDR3 protein. The sample has 7,000 or so distinct CDR3 sequences; 9.5% to 12% are singletons. The sequencing used PBMCs, mostly from graft donor cells, collected 180 days after TCRalphabeta/CD19-depleted stem cell transplant. These receptors originate from a child younger than two who had a stem cell transplant for acute myeloid leukemia, so the T cells may come from the graft donor. Both conserved end residues are part of each CDR3. The D gene is left open where the match is weak. Only part of the rows carry a size: once, few, many, or a class if the clone is expanded.

d_gene	abundance	v_gene	j_gene	CDR3aa	CDR3nt
TRBD1	many	TRBV28	TRBJ1-6	CASGDRGANSPLHF	TGTGCCAGCGGGGACAGGGGGGCCAATTCACCCCTCCACTTT
TRBD2	many	TRBV3-1	TRBJ2-2	CASSQGLAGDTGELFF	TGTGCCAGCAGCCAAGGACTAGCGGGAGATACCGGGGAGCTGTTTTTT
.	many	TRBV21-1	TRBJ1-4	CASSKGTFNREGATNEKLFF	TGTGCCAGCAGCAAAGGGACTTTTAACAGGGAGGGGGCAACTAATGAAAAACTGTTTTTT
TRBD2	many	TRBV5-1	TRBJ2-7	CASSSGGTNPLEQYF	TGCGCCAGCAGCTCGGGGGGGACTAACCCCCTCGAGCAGTACTTC
.	.	TRBV27	TRBJ2-7	CASSLPGAGTDQYF	TGTGCCAGCAGTTTACCCGGGGCGGGGACCGACCAGTACTTC
.	medium-sized	TRBV5-6	TRBJ2-3	CASSADSPKVTQYF	TGTGCCAGCAGCGCAGACTCCCCGAAGGTTACGCAGTATTTT
.	many	TRBV11-1	TRBJ2-1	CASSYGAGSYNEQFF	TGTGCCAGCTCATACGGGGCGGGTTCCTACAATGAGCAGTTCTTC
.	medium-sized	TRBV4-2	TRBJ2-4	CASRDRRGRKAEGMVIQYF	TGTGCCAGCAGAGACAGAAGGGGGAGAAAAGCAGAGGGAATGGTCATTCAGTACTTC
.	medium-sized	TRBV10-3	TRBJ2-7	CAIRSRADKVPEQYF	TGTGCCATCAGATCAAGGGCGGACAAAGTACCCGAGCAGTACTTC
TRBD1	medium-sized	TRBV7-9	TRBJ2-5	CASSLGQGFSQETQYF	TGTGCCAGCAGCTTGGGACAGGGGTTTTCCCAAGAGACCCAGTACTTC
.	many	TRBV5-6	TRBJ2-7	CASSFGQGRYEQYF	TGTGCCAGCAGCTTTGGGCAGGGAAGGTACGAGCAGTACTTC
TRBD2	many	TRBV7-9	TRBJ2-7	CASSSISGSSSYEQYF	TGTGCCAGCAGCTCGATTAGCGGGAGTTCTTCCTACGAGCAGTACTTC
.	many	TRBV7-9	TRBJ1-5	CASSLGTGKWGAAQHF	TGTGCCAGCAGCTTAGGCACAGGGAAGTGGGGAGCGGCCCAGCATTTT
TRBD1	many	TRBV5-1	TRBJ2-7	CASSPGQGAGEQYF	TGCGCCAGCAGCCCCGGACAGGGTGCGGGCGAGCAGTACTTC
TRBD1	.	TRBV4-2	TRBJ2-3	CASSAEEFLGGVGTDTQYF	TGTGCCAGCAGCGCGGAGGAATTCTTAGGGGGCGTGGGCACAGATACGCAGTATTTT
.	many	TRBV20-1	TRBJ2-2	CSARGQGYDGELFF	TGCAGTGCTAGAGGCCAGGGGTATGACGGGGAGCTGTTTTTT
.	medium-sized	TRBV20-1	TRBJ2-1	CSATMLVNSYNEQFF	TGCAGTGCTACGATGCTAGTGAATTCCTACAATGAGCAGTTCTTC
TRBD2	.	TRBV5-1	TRBJ2-3	CASTSGLAGLSTDTQYF	TGCGCCAGCACCTCGGGACTAGCGGGACTCTCCACAGATACGCAGTATTTT
.	many	TRBV5-1	TRBJ2-3	CASSLRADTDTQYF	TGCGCCAGCAGCTTGCGGGCCGACACAGATACGCAGTATTTT
.	many	TRBV11-2	TRBJ1-5	CASSQRDQPQHF	TGTGCCAGCAGTCAACGGGATCAGCCCCAGCATTTT
.	many	TRBV24-1	TRBJ2-3	CATSDLTGEPTDTQYF	TGTGCCACCAGTGATTTGACTGGGGAACCCACAGATACGCAGTATTTT
.	many	TRBV4-2	TRBJ1-2	CASSPLGHADYGYTF	TGTGCCAGCAGCCCCCTTGGGCACGCCGACTATGGCTACACCTTC